This T cell receptor (beta chain) is drawn from a study of T cell repertoires in cytomegalovirus infection. Study results and limitations: The ex vivo response showed dominance by HLA-C-restricted CMV-specific TCR beta clonotypes.

Regarding this clonotype: Its antigen is not known.

The CDR3 has 14 residues. V lost 10 bases and J lost 3, with 17 bases in between. Germline loops: CDR1 LNHDA, CDR2 SQIVND (reference sequence). MiXCR, applied by TCRdb to the reads, yields one record per CDR3 protein. In the table there are approximately 700,000 distinct CDR3 sequences, 35% of which are singletons. Sequenced material: PBMCs. This receptor was obtained from a human donor in good health (CMV status not recorded). Some clones in this sample may be carry-over from other donors' samples. J is TRBJ2-3 and V is TRBV19; D could derive from TRBD1 or TRBD2 (6 bases each). The chain's CDR3 is CATRRGVWTDTQYF. In DNA, the CDR3 is TGTGCCACCCGAAGGGGGGTGTGGACAGATACGCAGTATTTT. Complete variable domain (other parts from reference TRBV19 and TRBJ2-3): DGGITQSPKYLFRKEGQNVTLSCEQNLNHDAMYWYRQDPGQGLRLIYYSQIVNDFQKGDIAEGYSVSREKKESFPLTVTSAQKNPTAFYLCATRRGVWTDTQYFGPGTRLTVL.